This T cell receptor (beta chain) was sequenced during a study of T-cell memory formation after mild COVID-19. Across the whole study: The study found TCR clusters largely donor specific. Findings of the study overall: CD4+ contracting clones were mainly CM and EM; CD8+ ones, EMRA. Memory cells collected pre-infection included some clones that later responded, suggesting cross-reactive memory joined.

Germline V gene data show CDR1 as LNHDA and CDR2 as SQIVND (reference sequence). The CDR3 is made up of 13 amino acids. V lost 2 bases and J lost 8, with 12 bases in between. Using constant-segment primers, 5'RACE produced TCR alpha and TCR beta cDNA libraries carrying sample barcodes and UMIs. A single record per CDR3 protein comes from TCRdb applying MiXCR to the 5' RACE reads. The sample has some 280,000 distinct CDR3 sequences, around 15% seen once. As for this clonotype: Antigen specificity is unknown.

The specimen was PBMCs or a T cell subset sorted from them (not recorded which). The receptor was derived from a man aged 18 to 29 who had mild COVID-19 (a few samples of this study predate the infection). Cell type and time point are not known. The chain recombines TRBV19 with TRBJ1-1; D not resolved. The CDR3 loop is CASSIILRGEAFF. Here the CDR3 DNA reads TGTGCCAGTAGTATAATCCTACGTGGAGAAGCTTTCTTT.